Listed below are T cell receptor beta chains from one sample, sequenced in a study of T cell responses to AZD1222 COVID-19 vaccine. Sequencing used immunoSEQ multiplex PCR; TCRdb keeps in-frame clones, though not all of them. The profile shows 120,000 or so clones, 75% to 90% of them singletons. The input for sequencing was peripheral blood, taken 28 days after the second AZD1222 dose. The receptors originated from an adult who received the AZD1222 COVID-19 vaccine. The CDR3 runs from the conserved cysteine through the conserved F or W. A D gene is named only where the DNA matches it firmly. The size of a clone is reported for some rows only, either as once, few or many, or as a class for expanded clones.

clone_size: -
v_call: TRBV27
j_call: TRBJ2-7
d_call: -
cdr3_aa: CASSLEGVKKDEQYF
cdr3_nt: TGTGCCAGCAGTTTGGAGGGTGTCAAAAAGGACGAGCAGTACTTC

clone_size: -
v_call: TRBV2
j_call: TRBJ1-2
d_call: -
cdr3_aa: CASSEAQGNYGYTF
cdr3_nt: TGTGCCAGCAGTGAAGCGCAGGGAAACTATGGCTACACCTTC

clone_size: once
v_call: TRBV2
j_call: TRBJ2-5
d_call: -
cdr3_aa: CASSVYGRETQYF
cdr3_nt: TGTGCCAGCAGTGTATACGGACGAGAGACCCAGTACTTC

clone_size: -
v_call: TRBV6-2/TRBV6-3
j_call: TRBJ2-7
d_call: TRBD1
cdr3_aa: CASSYSETGAYEQYF
cdr3_nt: TGTGCCAGCAGTTACTCTGAGACAGGGGCCTACGAGCAGTACTTC

clone_size: -
v_call: TRBV6-5
j_call: TRBJ1-5
d_call: -
cdr3_aa: CASRPSGAINQPQHF
cdr3_nt: TGTGCCAGCAGACCATCCGGGGCCATCAATCAGCCCCAGCATTTT

clone_size: -
v_call: TRBV4-1
j_call: TRBJ2-5
d_call: -
cdr3_aa: CASSQDLVLGETQYF
cdr3_nt: TGCGCCAGCAGCCAAGATTTGGTCCTAGGGGAGACCCAGTACTTC

clone_size: -
v_call: TRBV9
j_call: TRBJ1-2
d_call: -
cdr3_aa: CASSLTQNYGYTF
cdr3_nt: TGTGCCAGCAGCTTAACACAAAACTATGGCTACACCTTC

clone_size: -
v_call: TRBV5-4
j_call: TRBJ2-2
d_call: TRBD2
cdr3_aa: CASSLLAGGPHTGELFF
cdr3_nt: TGTGCCAGCAGCTTGCTAGCGGGGGGGCCGCACACCGGGGAGCTGTTTTTT

clone_size: -
v_call: TRBV7-2
j_call: TRBJ1-3
d_call: -
cdr3_aa: CASSLAPLGDGNTIYF
cdr3_nt: TGTGCCAGCAGCTTAGCTCCCCTTGGGGATGGAAACACCATATATTTT

clone_size: -
v_call: TRBV11-2
j_call: TRBJ2-1
d_call: -
cdr3_aa: CASRGNDRWWEQFF
cdr3_nt: TGTGCCAGCCGGGGTAATGACAGGTGGTGGGAGCAGTTCTTC

clone_size: -
v_call: TRBV18
j_call: TRBJ1-2
d_call: -
cdr3_aa: CASSQALAVNYGYTF
cdr3_nt: TGTGCCAGCTCGCAGGCCCTGGCCGTCAACTATGGCTACACCTTC

clone_size: once
v_call: TRBV7-9
j_call: TRBJ1-1
d_call: -
cdr3_aa: CASSFLSGTRPEAFF
cdr3_nt: TGTGCCAGCAGCTTCTTATCCGGGACACGGCCTGAAGCTTTCTTT

clone_size: -
v_call: TRBV30
j_call: TRBJ1-5
d_call: -
cdr3_aa: CAWSLRSNQPQHF
cdr3_nt: TGTGCCTGGAGTCTCCGGAGCAATCAGCCCCAGCATTTT

clone_size: -
v_call: TRBV12-3/TRBV12-4
j_call: TRBJ1-5
d_call: -
cdr3_aa: CASSFSSNQPQHF
cdr3_nt: TGTGCCAGCAGTTTTAGTAGCAATCAGCCCCAGCATTTT

clone_size: -
v_call: TRBV9
j_call: TRBJ2-3
d_call: TRBD2
cdr3_aa: CASSVALAGTTDTQYF
cdr3_nt: TGTGCCAGCAGCGTAGCCCTAGCGGGAACGACAGATACGCAGTATTTT

clone_size: -
v_call: TRBV3-1/TRBV3-2
j_call: TRBJ2-1
d_call: TRBD2
cdr3_aa: CASSRPGLAGDWEQFF
cdr3_nt: TGTGCCAGCAGCCGGCCGGGACTAGCGGGGGATTGGGAGCAGTTCTTC

clone_size: -
v_call: TRBV6-5
j_call: TRBJ2-5
d_call: -
cdr3_aa: CASSYFGEETQYF
cdr3_nt: TGTGCCAGCAGTTACTTCGGGGAAGAGACCCAGTACTTC

clone_size: -
v_call: TRBV11-2
j_call: TRBJ1-3
d_call: -
cdr3_aa: CASSRTGGTYRSGNTIYF
cdr3_nt: TGTGCCAGCAGCCGCACGGGGGGGACATACCGCTCTGGAAACACCATATATTTT

clone_size: -
v_call: TRBV2
j_call: TRBJ2-7
d_call: TRBD1
cdr3_aa: CATGDRVGEQYF
cdr3_nt: TGTGCCACCGGGGACAGGGTGGGGGAGCAGTACTTC

clone_size: -
v_call: TRBV27
j_call: TRBJ2-3
d_call: TRBD2
cdr3_aa: CASSHRTSSSDTQYF
cdr3_nt: TGTGCCAGCAGCCACAGGACTAGCAGTTCCGATACGCAGTATTTT

clone_size: -
v_call: TRBV7-2
j_call: TRBJ1-1
d_call: -
cdr3_aa: CASSLTGYTEAFF
cdr3_nt: TGTGCCAGCAGCTTAACGGGGTACACTGAAGCTTTCTTT

clone_size: -
v_call: TRBV19
j_call: TRBJ2-5
d_call: -
cdr3_aa: CASSPRAVETQYF
cdr3_nt: TGTGCCAGTAGTCCCCGGGCGGTGGAGACCCAGTACTTC

clone_size: -
v_call: TRBV7-9
j_call: TRBJ1-3
d_call: -
cdr3_aa: CASSLAGTSGNTIYF
cdr3_nt: TGTGCCAGCAGCTTAGCCGGGACGTCAGGAAACACCATATATTTT

clone_size: -
v_call: TRBV19
j_call: TRBJ2-1
d_call: -
cdr3_aa: CASSIVSSGDEQFF
cdr3_nt: TGTGCCAGTAGTATAGTTAGTTCAGGGGATGAGCAGTTCTTC

clone_size: -
v_call: TRBV6-5
j_call: TRBJ2-1
d_call: -
cdr3_aa: CASSLLGNEQFF
cdr3_nt: TGTGCCAGCAGTCTGCTAGGGAATGAGCAGTTCTTC

clone_size: -
v_call: TRBV9
j_call: TRBJ2-5
d_call: -
cdr3_aa: CASSLGWARETQYF
cdr3_nt: TGTGCCAGCAGCCTGGGCTGGGCGCGAGAGACCCAGTACTTC

clone_size: -
v_call: TRBV11-3
j_call: TRBJ2-5
d_call: -
cdr3_aa: CASMGGGRKTQYF
cdr3_nt: TGTGCCAGCATGGGAGGTGGAAGAAAGACCCAGTACTTC

clone_size: -
v_call: TRBV14
j_call: TRBJ2-3
d_call: TRBD2
cdr3_aa: CASSPLLSGITDTQYF
cdr3_nt: TGTGCCAGCAGCCCTCTGCTTAGCGGGATCACAGATACGCAGTATTTT

clone_size: -
v_call: TRBV28
j_call: TRBJ2-6
d_call: -
cdr3_aa: CASSLWGTGANVLTF
cdr3_nt: TGTGCCAGCAGTTTATGGGGGACTGGGGCCAACGTCCTGACTTTC

clone_size: -
v_call: TRBV7-3
j_call: TRBJ1-2
d_call: -
cdr3_aa: CASSLNWGSGYTF
cdr3_nt: TGTGCCAGCAGCTTAAACTGGGGAAGCGGCTACACCTTC

clone_size: -
v_call: TRBV5-1
j_call: TRBJ1-4
d_call: TRBD1
cdr3_aa: CASSLTPPGTASTNEKLFF
cdr3_nt: TGCGCCAGCAGCTTGACACCCCCCGGGACAGCATCAACTAATGAAAAACTGTTTTTT

clone_size: -
v_call: TRBV6-2/TRBV6-3
j_call: TRBJ2-7
d_call: TRBD1
cdr3_aa: CASSSPGQGGEQYF
cdr3_nt: TGTGCCAGCAGTTCTCCGGGACAGGGAGGCGAGCAGTACTTC

clone_size: -
v_call: TRBV3-1/TRBV3-2
j_call: TRBJ2-7
d_call: -
cdr3_aa: CASSRVGQGYEQYF
cdr3_nt: TGTGCCAGCAGCCGAGTTGGTCAAGGGTACGAGCAGTACTTC

clone_size: -
v_call: TRBV4-1
j_call: TRBJ1-2
d_call: -
cdr3_aa: CASSQDRVLPGSYGYTF
cdr3_nt: TGCGCCAGCAGCCAAGATCGGGTCCTCCCCGGAAGCTATGGCTACACCTTC

clone_size: -
v_call: TRBV6-6
j_call: TRBJ2-1
d_call: TRBD2
cdr3_aa: CASSPGSGTWGGNEQFF
cdr3_nt: TGTGCCAGCAGTCCTGGAAGCGGGACTTGGGGGGGCAATGAGCAGTTCTTC

clone_size: -
v_call: TRBV6-5
j_call: TRBJ1-5
d_call: -
cdr3_aa: CASSPDSGLNQPQHF
cdr3_nt: TGTGCCAGCAGCCCGGACAGTGGGTTGAATCAGCCCCAGCATTTT

clone_size: -
v_call: TRBV28
j_call: TRBJ1-2
d_call: -
cdr3_aa: CASNGNYGYTF
cdr3_nt: TGTGCCAGCAATGGGAACTATGGCTACACCTTC

clone_size: many
v_call: TRBV5-1
j_call: TRBJ1-6
d_call: -
cdr3_aa: CASSLGATSPLHF
cdr3_nt: TGCGCCAGCAGCTTGGGGGCCACTTCACCCCTCCACTTT

clone_size: -
v_call: TRBV28
j_call: TRBJ2-7
d_call: TRBD2
cdr3_aa: CASSRRTSGRMTYEQYF
cdr3_nt: TGTGCCAGCAGCCGCCGGACTAGCGGGAGAATGACCTACGAGCAGTACTTC

clone_size: -
v_call: TRBV4-3
j_call: TRBJ2-7
d_call: -
cdr3_aa: CAARDMGIYEQYF
cdr3_nt: TGCGCCGCAAGGGACATGGGGATCTACGAGCAGTACTTC

clone_size: -
v_call: TRBV29-1
j_call: TRBJ2-7
d_call: -
cdr3_aa: CSVLRDSYEQYF
cdr3_nt: TGCAGCGTGCTCCGGGACTCCTACGAGCAGTACTTC

clone_size: -
v_call: TRBV15
j_call: TRBJ2-1
d_call: TRBD2
cdr3_aa: CAPEGARTSGRASYNEQFF
cdr3_nt: TGTGCCCCCGAAGGTGCGCGGACTAGCGGGAGGGCCTCTTACAATGAGCAGTTCTTC

clone_size: -
v_call: TRBV2
j_call: TRBJ1-1
d_call: -
cdr3_aa: CASSGGLGAFF
cdr3_nt: TGTGCCAGCAGTGGGGGGTTAGGAGCTTTCTTT

clone_size: -
v_call: TRBV5-4
j_call: TRBJ2-5
d_call: -
cdr3_aa: CASQTGGETQYF
cdr3_nt: TGTGCCAGCCAAACAGGTGGGGAGACCCAGTACTTC

clone_size: -
v_call: TRBV11-2
j_call: TRBJ2-1
d_call: TRBD1
cdr3_aa: CASSPPGTGIPLRFF
cdr3_nt: TGTGCCAGCAGCCCGCCCGGGACAGGTATCCCCCTGCGGTTCTTC

clone_size: -
v_call: TRBV19
j_call: TRBJ1-2
d_call: -
cdr3_aa: CASSMNRGVGNYGYTF
cdr3_nt: TGTGCCAGTAGTATGAATCGGGGGGTGGGTAACTATGGCTACACCTTC

clone_size: -
v_call: TRBV11-3
j_call: TRBJ2-2
d_call: -
cdr3_aa: CASSFTGYYTGELFF
cdr3_nt: TGTGCCAGCAGCTTCACAGGGTATTACACCGGGGAGCTGTTTTTT

clone_size: -
v_call: TRBV4-1
j_call: TRBJ2-7
d_call: TRBD2
cdr3_aa: CASSQRTSDTYEQYF
cdr3_nt: TGCGCCAGCAGCCAACGGACTAGCGACACCTACGAGCAGTACTTC